What follows are 30 T cell receptor beta chains derived from one specimen sequenced in a study of somatic mutations in cytotoxic T cells in rheumatoid arthritis. Method: immunoSEQ multiplex PCR; TCRdb's copy keeps in-frame clones and lacks some. Among 15,000 or so clones listed, around 80% were seen once. Sequences were obtained from CD8+ T cells sorted from blood. All receptors derive from a woman aged 50 to 60 with rheumatoid arthritis.

V and J are TRBV15 and TRBJ1-4; possible D gene TRBD1, 6 bases. V was clipped by 0 bases and J by 7 bases, with 12 bases between them. Germline CDR1 LNHNV, CDR2 YYDKDF (reference sequence). CDR3 length: 15 residues. In DNA form, the CDR3 reads TGTGCCACCAGCAGAGAGGAACAGGGCGCTGAAAAACTGTTTTTT. Translating it yields CATSREEQGAEKLFF.

This chain uses TRBV7-9 with TRBJ2-2; 7 bases fit TRBD2. V lost 8 bases and J lost 4; bases outside the gene matches: 10. CDR3 length equals 15 residues. Per germline, CDR1 SEHNR and CDR2 FQNEAQ (reference sequence). The CDR3 coding sequence is TGTGCCAGCCCCTCGGCGGGAGAGGTCACCGGGGAGCTGTTTTTT. Protein product: CASPSAGEVTGELFF.

V and J are TRBV14 and TRBJ2-1; TRBD2 matches 8 bases. V shed 4 bases, J shed 2 bases, and the junction held 7 bases outside the gene matches. CDR1 SGHDN and CDR2 FVKESK come from the germline V gene. This CDR3 contains 16 residues. The CDR3 protein is CASSPRFGGAYNEQFF. For the CDR3, the DNA is TGTGCCAGCAGCCCTAGGTTCGGGGGGGCCTACAATGAGCAGTTCTTC. Full variable domain (remainder filled in from reference TRBV14 and TRBJ2-1): EAGVTQFPSHSVIEKGQTVTLRCDPISGHDNLYWYRRVMGKEIKFLLHFVKESKQDESGMPNNRFLAERTGGTYSTLKVQPAELEDSGVYFCASSPRFGGAYNEQFFGPGTRLTVL.

The chain uses TRBV21-1 and TRBJ2-5. TRBV21-1 is labeled a pseudogene. The CDR3 consists of 15 residues. CDR3 coding DNA: TGTGCCAGCAGCACCCGACCATCAGACGAAGAGACCCAGTACTTC. Its translation is CASSTRPSDEETQYF.

This chain connects TRBV19 to TRBJ1-2, with D maybe TRBD1 (5 bases). The CDR3 sequence is 13 residues long. Trimming took 3 bases from V and 6 from J, leaving 11 bases between them. Germline assignment: CDR1 LNHDA and CDR2 SQIVND (reference sequence). CDR3 region: CASSILGPDGYTF. In DNA form, the CDR3 reads TGTGCCAGTAGTATCCTGGGACCGGATGGCTACACCTTC.

The genes are TRBV7-9 and TRBJ1-5, with TRBD1 matching 7 bases. The germline CDR1 and CDR2 sequences are SEHNR and FQNEAQ (reference sequence). CDR3 size: 14 residues. V dropped 7 bases and J dropped 0; count of bases not matched to a gene: 3. The CDR3 bases are TGTGCCAGCAATCGACAGGGTAGCAATCAGCCCCAGCATTTT. Amino acids: CASNRQGSNQPQHF. Using reference TRBV7-9 and TRBJ1-5 for the parts outside the CDR3, the full variable domain is DTGVSQNPRHKITKRGQNVTFRCDPISEHNRLYWYRQTLGQGPEFLTYFQNEAQLEKSRLLSDRFSAERPKGSFSTLEIQRTEQGDSAMYLCASNRQGSNQPQHFGDGTRLSIL.

The chain employs TRBV25-1 and TRBJ2-1; D might be TRBD1 (5 bases). V lost 7 bases to trimming and J lost 1 base, with 8 bases between them. Germline CDR1 MGHDK, CDR2 SYGVNS. The CDR3 contains 13 residues. This CDR3 is CASMQGSYNEQFF. The DNA for the CDR3 is TGTGCCAGCATGCAGGGTTCCTACAATGAGCAGTTCTTC.

The chain uses TRBV11-2 and TRBJ1-3, with a tentative D call TRBD1 (6 bases). V was clipped by 11 bases and J by 4 bases, with 9 bases between them. The CDR3 is 11 amino acids. The germline CDR1 and CDR2 sequences are SGHAT and FQNNGV. DNA for the CDR3: TGTGCCTGGGGGGGCGGAAACACCATATATTTT. Protein sequence: CAWGGGNTIYF.

The chain recombines TRBV13 with TRBJ1-1, with unresolved D. Looked up from germline, CDR1 is PRHDT and CDR2 is FYEKMQ (reference sequence). V was trimmed by 0 bases and J by 3 bases, leaving 5 bases between them. The CDR3 has 13 amino acids. This CDR3 reads CASSLGRYTEAFF. The CDR3 nucleotides are TGTGCCAGCAGCTTAGGCAGGTACACTGAAGCTTTCTTT.

This clone was seen a single time. The V gene is TRBV7-2, the J gene TRBJ1-5; no clear D. V lost 4 bases to trimming and J lost 0 bases, with 7 bases between them. The CDR3 has 14 amino acids. Germline V gives CDR1 SGHTA, CDR2 FQGNSA. CDR3 in DNA: TGTGCCAGCAGCTCGACGGATAGCAATCAGCCCCAGCATTTT. It specifies CASSSTDSNQPQHF.

The J gene is TRBJ2-3, the V gene TRBV2; perhaps TRBD1 as D (6 bases). V was cut by 3 bases and J by 0 bases, with 13 bases left in between. Germline V gene lookup returns CDR1 SNHLY and CDR2 FYNNEI. The CDR3 has 16 residues. The CDR3 DNA is TGTGCCAGCAGTGAGGGTCAGGGGCCAAGCACAGATACGCAGTATTTT. Its protein product is CASSEGQGPSTDTQYF.

A single count supports this clone. The chain recombines TRBV10-2 with TRBJ1-4; D gene uncertain. CDR1 WSHSY and CDR2 SAAADI come from the germline V gene. There are 14 residues in the CDR3. Deletions cut 2 bases from V and 0 bases from J, with 4 bases between. CDR3 DNA: TGCGCCAGCAGTGAGACATCAACTAATGAAAAACTGTTTTTT. This encodes CASSETSTNEKLFF.

This sequence joins TRBV29-1 and TRBJ2-3; D is unresolved. Germline CDR1 SQVTM, CDR2 ANQGSEA. V was pared by 4 bases and J by 5 bases, with 4 bases between. This CDR3 contains 10 residues. The DNA of the CDR3 is TGCAGCGTTGTTGGAGATACGCAGTATTTT. Translation gives CSVVGDTQYF.

This clone was seen a handful of times. The V call is TRBV27, the J call TRBJ2-7; TRBD2 aligns across 10 bases. Germline trimming cut 2 bases from V and 3 bases from J; bases unmatched to any gene: 7. The CDR3 has 16 amino acids. Germline assignment: CDR1 MNHEY and CDR2 SMNVEV (reference sequence). CDR3 nucleotide sequence: TGTGCCAGCAGTTTACTGGGGACTAGCGATTACTACGAGCAGTACTTC. Encoded protein: CASSLLGTSDYYEQYF.

The rearrangement links TRBV7-9 to TRBJ2-5; TRBD2 matches at 8 bases. This CDR3 spans 15 amino acids. CDR1 SEHNR and CDR2 FQNEAQ come from the germline V gene (reference sequence). V lost 5 bases and J lost 5; bases outside the gene matches: 10. This CDR3 reads CASSPPAGGPETQYF. CDR3 in DNA: TGTGCCAGCAGCCCCCCTGCGGGGGGTCCCGAGACCCAGTACTTC.

This clone was observed once. The CDR3 here is CATSSRGVSYEQYF. The CDR3 DNA is TGTGCCACCAGCAGCAGGGGGGTGTCCTACGAGCAGTACTTC. The chain couples TRBV15 to TRBJ2-7; a weak D match, TRBD1 (7 bases). Trimming stripped 3 bases from V and 1 base from J, with 10 bases between. This CDR3 is 14 amino acids long. The V gene's germline CDR1 is LNHNV and CDR2 YYDKDF (reference sequence).

This chain connects TRBV5-1 to TRBJ2-1, with 7 bases matching TRBD2. The length of the CDR3 is 15 residues. The germline CDR1 and CDR2 sequences are SGHRS and YFSETQ. After removal of 2 bases from V and 4 bases from J, the junction contained 6 bases not matched to a gene. The DNA of the CDR3 is TGCGCCAGCAGCTTAACGAGCGGGGCGTACAATGAGCAGTTCTTC. The encoded protein is CASSLTSGAYNEQFF.

This chain links TRBV9 with TRBJ2-2, with 8 bases lining up with TRBD2. Germline loops: CDR1 SGDLS, CDR2 YYNGEE. This CDR3 contains 17 residues. The trim removed 3 bases at V and 2 bases at J, leaving 9 bases unmatched. CDR3 nucleotides: TGTGCCAGCAGCGGGAGAAGCGGGGGAGATAACACCGGGGAGCTGTTTTTT. Its protein product is CASSGRSGGDNTGELFF. The full variable domain, in which reference TRBV9 and TRBJ2-2 provide the parts outside the CDR3, is DSGVTQTPKHLITATGQRVTLRCSPRSGDLSVYWYQQSLDQGLQFLIQYYNGEERAKGNILERFSAQQFPDLHSELNLSSLELGDSALYFCASSGRSGGDNTGELFFGEGSRLTVL.

This sequence joins TRBV7-9 and TRBJ2-5; D call uncertain. The CDR3 is made up of 15 amino acids. CDR1 is SEHNR, CDR2 FQNEAQ, per germline (reference sequence). The V gene lost 1 base and the J gene lost 5 bases, with 14 bases spanning the gap. The DNA of the CDR3 is TGTGCCAGCAGCTTAGAGGGCAGCCTACAGGAGACCCAGTACTTC. Translated: CASSLEGSLQETQYF.

The chain is built from TRBV2 and TRBJ1-6; D possibly corresponds to TRBD1 (5 bases). Germline loops: CDR1 SNHLY, CDR2 FYNNEI. V gave up 4 bases and J gave up 7 bases, with 11 bases separating them. This CDR3 is built from 14 residues. The CDR3 region has the DNA TGTGCCAGCAGTGGAGAGACAGTCAATTCACCCCTCCACTTT. Translated, it gives CASSGETVNSPLHF.

The rearrangement joins TRBV5-4 to TRBJ2-3; 8 bases agree with TRBD2. The CDR3 covers 15 residues. Germline V gene lookup returns CDR1 SGHNT and CDR2 YYREEE (reference sequence). V lost 4 bases, J lost 2 bases, and 6 bases stayed unmatched. The CDR3 sequence is CASSPGGDNTDTQYF. As DNA, the CDR3 is TGTGCCAGCAGCCCCGGGGGGGACAACACAGATACGCAGTATTTT.

The rearrangement uses TRBV5-4 and TRBJ2-3; the match to TRBD1 covers 7 bases. The CDR3 loop spans 12 amino acids. Germline V gives CDR1 SGHNT, CDR2 YYREEE (reference sequence). V gave up 3 bases and J gave up 5 bases; unmatched junction bases: 0. CDR3 nucleotide sequence: TGTGCCAGCAGCTCAGGGGGAGATACGCAGTATTTT. Its protein product is CASSSGGDTQYF.

The V call is TRBV28, the J call TRBJ1-2; 12 nucleotides align to TRBD1. With V trimmed by 7 bases and J by 4 bases, 7 bases remained unmatched. Germline loops: CDR1 MDHEN, CDR2 SYDVKM. CDR3 size: 15 residues. CDR3 sequence reads: CASTYRDRGPYGYTF. CDR3 bases: TGTGCCAGCACCTACCGGGACAGGGGGCCCTATGGCTACACCTTC.

In this sample, this clone turned up once. The gene calls are TRBV6-6 and TRBJ2-5; TRBD2 agrees at 11 bases. The DNA end is a closer match to TRBJ2-7, so the J assignment may be wrong. Germline V gene sequence: CDR1 MNHNY, CDR2 SVGAGI (reference sequence). The CDR3 contains 15 residues. This CDR3 reads CASSPGLAGYYEQYF. The CDR3 region has the DNA TGTGCCAGCAGTCCCGGACTAGCGGGTTACTACGAGCAGTACTTC.

The chain is built from TRBV7-6 and TRBJ1-3; D not certain. The germline V gene has CDR1 SGHVS and CDR2 FNYEAQ. Trimming took 1 base from V and 0 from J, leaving 7 bases between them. The CDR3 totals 15 residues. The CDR3 protein is CASSLGLSSGNTIYF. Written as DNA, the CDR3 is TGTGCCAGCAGCTTAGGGCTGAGCTCTGGAAACACCATATATTTT.

The genes are TRBV5-1 and TRBJ2-1; possibly TRBD1 for D (5 bases). CDR1 is SGHRS, CDR2 YFSETQ, per germline. CDR3 length: 15 residues. V was cut by 3 bases and J by 0 bases, with 10 bases left in between. The CDR3 spells CASSSRQSSYNEQFF. CDR3 bases: TGCGCCAGCAGCTCCAGACAGAGCTCCTACAATGAGCAGTTCTTC. Supplemented by reference TRBV5-1 and TRBJ2-1, the full variable domain reads KAGVTQTPRYLIKTRGQQVTLSCSPISGHRSVSWYQQTPGQGLQFLFEYFSETQRNKGNFPGRFSGRQFSNSRSEMNVSTLELGDSALYLCASSSRQSSYNEQFFGPGTRLTVL.

The V gene is TRBV25-1, the J gene TRBJ2-7, with no clear D. CDR1 and CDR2 (germline): MGHDK, SYGVNS. CDR3 length: 11 residues. V lost 3 bases and J 3 bases, leaving 3 bases between the germline ends. The chain's CDR3 is CASSDGYEQYF. CDR3 in DNA: TGTGCCAGCAGTGACGGCTACGAGCAGTACTTC.

In its sample, this clone was seen a few times. The V gene is TRBV2, the J gene TRBJ1-1; D is uncertain. This CDR3 region has 13 residues. V gave up 6 bases and J gave up 2 bases, with 10 bases separating them. From germline, CDR1 is SNHLY and CDR2 FYNNEI. CDR3 amino acids: CASSVGSNTEAFF. CDR3 in DNA: TGTGCCAGCAGCGTCGGGTCAAACACTGAAGCTTTCTTT.

The rearrangement joins TRBV14 to TRBJ2-5, with TRBD1 as a possible D gene (5 bases). The V and J ends lost 3 bases and 1 base respectively, with 12 bases between them. The CDR3 is made up of 15 amino acids. Germline assignment: CDR1 SGHDN and CDR2 FVKESK. The CDR3 here is CASSQARTLQETQYF. The CDR3 nucleotides read TGTGCCAGCAGCCAGGCTAGGACACTCCAAGAGACCCAGTACTTC.

The chain uses TRBV6-4 and TRBJ2-1, with TRBD2 as a possible D gene (6 bases). V lost 0 bases and J lost 0, with 9 bases in between. Germline lookup yields CDR1 MRHNA and CDR2 SNTAGT. This CDR3 is 16 amino acids long. The CDR3 sequence is CASSDSWTNSYNEQFF. The CDR3 DNA sequence: TGTGCCAGCAGTGACTCTTGGACTAACTCCTACAATGAGCAGTTCTTC.